This TCR beta chain stems from a study of tumor-infiltrating lymphocytes in glioblastoma multiforme. Multiple V-beta primers and a C-beta primer amplified TCRB from RNA. Using its own MiXCR run on the multiplex PCR reads, TCRdb lists one record per CDR3 protein. The sample has approximately 12,000 distinct CDR3 sequences, 66% seen once. This clonotype was seen at least ten times. Its antigen is currently unknown. Trimming removed 3 bases from V and 2 bases from J, with 7 bases in between. This CDR3 has 12 amino acids. From germline, CDR1 is DFQATT and CDR2 SNEGSKA (reference sequence). General study points: Unequal TCR RNA per T cell might skew measured clone sizes.

The sample taken for sequencing was brain tumor tissue. The gene calls are TRBV20-1 and TRBJ1-1; D gene unclear. The sequence was obtained from a male donor with glioblastoma. CDR3 sequence (DNA): TGCAGTGCTAGGGCCCCAAACACTGAAGCTTTCTTT. Protein: CSARAPNTEAFF.